This T cell receptor (beta chain) originates from a study of Graves' ophthalmopathy and Graves' hyperthyroidism. Overall study: Cases classed as stable hyperthyroidism had no ophthalmopathy within 18 months of follow-up.

Study results and caveats: The blood repertoire also included most expanded thyroid clonotypes above 0.001 frequency.

About this clonotype itself: Its specificity is unknown.

Each hyperthyroidism patient was newly diagnosed, with under 2 months' duration, and aged 18 to 65. As the template, RNA transcripts were used to amplify TCR beta CDR3 regions. In the first round, RT-PCR was carried out with HTBI primers, and a multiplex PCR formed the second round. MiXCR, run by TCRdb on the multiplex PCR reads, gives a single entry per CDR3 protein. The sample has around 1.1 million distinct CDR3 sequences, about 40% seen once. The CDR3 is 15 residues long. Germline V gene lookup returns CDR1 SEHNR and CDR2 FQNEAQ (reference sequence). V lost 5 bases and J lost 4; bases outside the gene matches: 9.

The specimen sequenced was peripheral blood or thyroid tissue (not recorded which). The chain uses TRBV7-9 and TRBJ2-7; 9 bases line up with TRBD1. The receptor comes from an adult man with Graves' hyperthyroidism. CDR3 sequence (DNA): TGTGCCAGCAGCCAGCCGGGACAGGGTCATTACGAGCAGTACTTC. Protein sequence: CASSQPGQGHYEQYF.